Shown below are 22 T cell receptor beta chains from a single sample sequenced in a study of T cells after yellow fever vaccination (dated by TCRdb to between 2018 and 2020). The method behind the library was 5' RACE. The sequencer listed for this sample is Illumina HiSeq 2500. TCRdb ran its own pipeline on the public reads, namely fastp trimming at Q25 and MiXCR clone calling, and kept in-frame beta chains. Under each unique CDR3 protein, matching rows form one entry showing the most common genes and DNA. The sample table lists roughly 62,000 distinct CDR3 sequences, roughly 6.9% of them with a count of one. Roughly 40% of the sample rests with the top ten. Read against the paper, the sample's treatment or condition label means: live attenuated yellow fever vaccine strain. The source material was CD8+ T cells sorted from PBMCs, sampled on the day of the first yellow fever vaccination. Receptors originate from a man aged 18 to 29 who received the YFV17D yellow fever vaccine.

This clonotype has only a few counts. The chain is built from TRBV10-2 and TRBJ1-3; D unresolved. V was shortened by 6 bases and J by 0 bases, with 12 bases between the two germline ends. The CDR3 loop spans 15 amino acids. The V gene's germline CDR1 is WSHSY and CDR2 SAAADI. CDR3 coding DNA: TGCGCCAGCAGAGCACACATGAGCTCTGGAAACACCATATATTTT. Amino acid sequence: CASRAHMSSGNTIYF.

This clonotype was counted many times. V usage is TRBV7-6 and J usage is TRBJ2-3; D might be TRBD2 (5 bases). The CDR3 covers 16 residues. Between the trimmed V and J ends, which lost 0 bases and 4 bases, there was a span of 14 bases. Germline assignment: CDR1 SGHVS and CDR2 FNYEAQ. The CDR3 is CASSLAALSVADTQYF. In DNA, the CDR3 is TGTGCCAGCAGCTTAGCCGCCCTTAGCGTGGCAGATACGCAGTATTTT.

The table lists this clonotype with many counts. The gene calls are TRBV18 and TRBJ2-1, with unresolved D. V was trimmed by 0 bases and J by 7 bases, leaving 10 bases between them. Germline-derived CDR1 and CDR2 are KGHSH and LQKENI. CDR3 length: 14 amino acids. The CDR3: CASSPPNSINEQFF. Written as DNA, the CDR3 is TGTGCCAGCTCACCACCGAATAGCATTAATGAGCAGTTCTTC.

Turning to this clonotype: This could be a read error, since a much larger clone is one nucleotide away. This sequence joins TRBV6-5 and TRBJ2-2, with 7 bases lining up with TRBD1. This CDR3 comprises 15 residues. Germline lookup yields CDR1 MNHEY and CDR2 SVGAGI. CDR3 nucleotides: TGTACCAGCAGTTTCCGGGACAGAGCAACCGGGGAGCTGTTTTTT. Amino acids: CTSSFRDRATGELFF.

V gene TRBV10-3 combines with J gene TRBJ2-3, with 9 bases lining up with TRBD1. CDR1 is ENHRY and CDR2 is SYGVKD in the germline V gene. The CDR3 sequence is 14 residues long. The ends lost 11 bases at V and 5 bases at J; junction bases unmatched: 11. The CDR3 is CADGGQGGGDTQYF. The DNA of the CDR3 is TGTGCCGACGGGGGACAGGGAGGGGGAGATACGCAGTATTTT.

This clonotype was observed at least ten times. The genes are TRBV28 and TRBJ1-1; D perhaps matches TRBD1 (5 bases). CDR3 length equals 14 residues. In germline, CDR1 is MDHEN, CDR2 SYDVKM. V was pared by 5 bases and J by 1 base, with 11 bases between. CDR3 protein: CASSGGRTNTEAFF. The CDR3 DNA reads as TGTGCCAGCAGTGGGGGAAGGACGAACACTGAAGCTTTCTTT.

This clonotype was detected ten times or more. The rearrangement joins TRBV5-1 to TRBJ2-2; tentative D call: TRBD2 (6 bases). The CDR3 has 17 amino acids. Trimming cost V 1 base and J 0 bases, with 13 bases left between them. The germline CDR1 and CDR2 sequences are SGHRS and YFSETQ. CDR3 nucleotide sequence: TGCGCCAGCAGCTTGACCCTAGGACTAACGAACACCGGGGAGCTGTTTTTT. This translates into CASSLTLGLTNTGELFF. Variable domain in full (rest from reference TRBV5-1 and TRBJ2-2): KAGVTQTPRYLIKTRGQQVTLSCSPISGHRSVSWYQQTPGQGLQFLFEYFSETQRNKGNFPGRFSGRQFSNSRSEMNVSTLELGDSALYLCASSLTLGLTNTGELFFGEGSRLTVL.

This clonotype was detected only a few times. This CDR3 reads CASSPGTSAEQYF. For the CDR3, the DNA is TGTGCCAGCAGTCCCGGGACTAGTGCCGAGCAGTACTTC. The chain couples TRBV7-9 to TRBJ2-7; TRBD2 matches 8 bases. Germline trimming cut 6 bases from V and 6 bases from J; bases unmatched to any gene: 7. Per germline, CDR1 SEHNR and CDR2 FQNEAQ (reference sequence). The CDR3 spans 13 residues.

This clonotype occurred a few times. The chain joins TRBV9 to TRBJ2-5, with unresolved D. The germline V gene encodes CDR1 SGDLS and CDR2 YYNGEE. The CDR3 runs 13 residues. V lost 7 bases and J lost 1, with 11 bases in between. The CDR3 bases are TGTGCCAGCGCGCCGAGAACCCAAGAGACCCAGTACTTC. Its translation is CASAPRTQETQYF.

This clonotype was recorded a few times. The chain recombines TRBV7-3 with TRBJ1-1; no definite D call. The CDR3 consists of 14 residues. CDR1 and CDR2 from the germline V gene are SGHTA and FQGTGA. Trimming took off 4 bases at V and 7 bases at J, with 16 bases between the two ends. The CDR3 DNA reads as TGTGCCAGCAGCTCGTTCACGAGAGACTATGAAGCTTTCTTT. This encodes CASSSFTRDYEAFF.

This clonotype was counted at least ten times. This chain uses TRBV7-2 with TRBJ2-7; D ambiguous. The V gene lost 6 bases and the J gene lost 6 bases, with 15 bases spanning the gap. CDR1 is SGHTA and CDR2 is FQGNSA in the germline V gene. The length of the CDR3 is 13 residues. CDR3 in amino acids: CASSEGPLSEQYV. In DNA, the CDR3 is TGTGCCAGCAGTGAAGGCCCCCTTTCCGAGCAGTACGTC.

There are many counts of this clonotype. The DNA of the CDR3 is TGTGCCAGCGGGGCGGGGTCCCCCAACTCCTACAATGAGCAGTTCTTC. Amino acids: CASGAGSPNSYNEQFF. This sequence joins TRBV3-1 and TRBJ2-1; a weak D match, TRBD2 (6 bases). The CDR3 contains 16 residues. V was trimmed by 8 bases and J by 0 bases, leaving 17 bases between them. Germline assignment: CDR1 LGHDT and CDR2 YNNKEL (reference sequence).

This chain joins TRBV11-2 and TRBJ2-1, with D uncertain. The CDR3 has 16 amino acids. The germline V gene encodes CDR1 SGHAT and CDR2 FQNNGV. V lost 4 bases, J lost 3 bases, and 16 bases lay in between. Here the CDR3 reads CASSSGIGAIYNEQFF. CDR3 nucleotides: TGTGCCAGCAGCTCTGGAATAGGAGCCATCTACAATGAGCAGTTCTTC.

The sample holds a few counts of this clonotype. This chain uses TRBV6-2 or TRBV6-3 with TRBJ2-3; 10 bases agree with TRBD2. Trimming at V came to 2 bases and at J to 0 bases, leaving 14 bases not matched to a gene. From germline, CDR1 is MNHEY and CDR2 SVGEGT. This CDR3 has 20 residues. The CDR3 spells CASSYPGTSDREGSTDTQYF. CDR3 DNA: TGTGCCAGCAGTTACCCCGGGACTAGCGACCGAGAGGGTAGCACAGATACGCAGTATTTT.

This clonotype was observed at least ten times. This rearrangement joins TRBV29-1 to TRBJ2-7; D is unresolved. Germline CDR1 reads SQVTM; CDR2 reads ANQGSEA. V was clipped by 4 bases and J by 4 bases, with 20 bases between them. The CDR3 loop spans 15 amino acids. This chain's CDR3 is CSVGPAPDGSYEQYF. The CDR3 coding sequence is TGCAGCGTTGGTCCAGCCCCGGACGGATCATACGAGCAGTACTTC.

The chain uses TRBV19 and TRBJ2-1; possibly TRBD1 for D (5 bases). The CDR3 sequence is 11 residues long. The V end was cut by 4 bases, the J end by 12 bases, with 10 bases between. The V gene's germline CDR1 is LNHDA and CDR2 SQIVND (reference sequence). The CDR3 DNA is TGTGCCAGTAGTACCCAGGGTGGGCAGTTCTTC. Translated: CASSTQGGQFF.

This sequence joins TRBV12-3 or TRBV12-4 and TRBJ1-1; 8 bases line up with TRBD1. The CDR3 totals 16 residues. V dropped 6 bases and J dropped 6; count of bases not matched to a gene: 15. This CDR3 reads CASRHSADRVWAEAFF. CDR3 in DNA: TGTGCCAGCAGGCATAGCGCGGACAGGGTTTGGGCTGAAGCTTTCTTT.

There are many counts of this clonotype. The rearrangement joins TRBV28 to TRBJ2-3; 10 bases align to TRBD2. V shed 5 bases and J 1 base; nucleotides not matched to a gene: 9. The germline CDR1 and CDR2 sequences are MDHEN and SYDVKM. This CDR3 region has 17 residues. This CDR3 reads CASSASLLAGRTDTQYF. DNA of the CDR3: TGTGCCAGCAGTGCCTCCTTACTAGCGGGGCGCACAGATACGCAGTATTTT. The full variable domain, completed using reference TRBV28 and TRBJ2-3, is DVKVTQSSRYLVKRTGEKVFLECVQDMDHENMFWYRQDPGLGLRLIYFSYDVKMKEKGDIPEGYSVSREKKERFSLILESASTNQTSMYLCASSASLLAGRTDTQYFGPGTRLTVL.

Only a few counts were recorded for this clonotype. The chain uses TRBV6-1 and TRBJ2-4; 8 bases fit TRBD1. Germline V gives CDR1 MNHNS, CDR2 SASEGT. V was clipped by 6 bases and J by 8 bases; unmatched bases: 12. The CDR3 extends over 15 amino acids. CDR3 sequence (DNA): TGTGCCAGCAGCAGAGGACAGGGACGGTGGTACATTCAGTACTTC. Its protein is CASSRGQGRWYIQYF.

This chain links TRBV4-3 with TRBJ1-5, with D perhaps matching TRBD1 (6 bases). CDR1 LGHNA and CDR2 YSLEER come from the germline V gene. This CDR3 has 13 residues. V was clipped by 0 bases and J by 15 bases, with 15 bases between them. The CDR3 nucleotides are TGCGCCAGCAGCCAAGACCGAAGGGGGGCTGCGCATTTT. This encodes CASSQDRRGAAHF.

This clonotype occurred a few times. The V gene is TRBV11-2, the J gene TRBJ2-7; perhaps TRBD1 as D (6 bases). V lost 5 bases and J 1 base, leaving 15 bases between the germline ends. This CDR3 contains 15 residues. Germline-derived CDR1 and CDR2 are SGHAT and FQNNGV. The CDR3 sequence is CASSKTGDPSYEQYF. The DNA for the CDR3 is TGTGCCAGCAGCAAGACAGGTGATCCGTCCTACGAGCAGTACTTC.

The rearrangement links TRBV6-5 to TRBJ2-5; D call uncertain. V lost 0 bases, J lost 3 bases, and 14 bases lay in between. The germline CDR1 and CDR2 sequences are MNHEY and SVGAGI. There are 16 residues in the CDR3. CDR3 in amino acids: CASSYSRRKAEETQYF. CDR3 nucleotide sequence: TGTGCCAGCAGTTACTCAAGGCGGAAGGCTGAAGAGACCCAGTACTTC.